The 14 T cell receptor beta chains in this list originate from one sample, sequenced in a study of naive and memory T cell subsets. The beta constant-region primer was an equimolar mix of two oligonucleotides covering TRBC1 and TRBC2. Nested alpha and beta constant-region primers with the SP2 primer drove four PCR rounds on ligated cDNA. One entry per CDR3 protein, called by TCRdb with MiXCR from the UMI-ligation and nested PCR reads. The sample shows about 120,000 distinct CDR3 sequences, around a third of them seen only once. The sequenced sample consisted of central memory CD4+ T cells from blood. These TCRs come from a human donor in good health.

The CDR3 sequence: CSATSGSAYNEQFF. The CDR3 DNA reads TGCAGTGCTACCAGCGGGAGCGCCTACAATGAGCAGTTCTTC. The chain uses TRBV20-1 and TRBJ2-1, with 8 bases fitting TRBD2. From germline, CDR1 is DFQATT and CDR2 SNEGSKA (reference sequence). This CDR3 region has 14 residues. V lost 4 bases to trimming and J lost 2 bases; unmatched junction nucleotides: 4.

The DNA of the CDR3 is TGCGCCAGCAGCCCCCTGAGAGGGGCGGAACGATTAAACTATGGCTACACCTTC. It translates to CASSPLRGAERLNYGYTF. This chain links TRBV4-1 with TRBJ1-2; a weak D match, TRBD1 (5 bases). CDR1 is MGHRA, CDR2 YSYEKL, per germline. The V end was cut by 4 bases, the J end by 2 bases, with 23 bases between. This CDR3 has 18 amino acids.

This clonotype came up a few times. In DNA, the CDR3 is TGCAGTGCCCCGACGGGGAACTCCTACGAGCAGTACTTC. This translates into CSAPTGNSYEQYF. The chain carries TRBV20-1 and TRBJ2-7; D might be TRBD2 (5 bases). The CDR3 extends over 13 amino acids. With 6 bases removed from V and 0 bases from J, the gap between germline ends came to 12 bases. The germline CDR1 and CDR2 sequences are DFQATT and SNEGSKA (reference sequence).

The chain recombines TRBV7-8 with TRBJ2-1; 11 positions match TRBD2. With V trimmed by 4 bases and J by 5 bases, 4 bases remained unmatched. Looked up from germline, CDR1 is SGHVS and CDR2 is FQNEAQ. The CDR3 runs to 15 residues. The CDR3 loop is CASSSFSGRDNEQFF. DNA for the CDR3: TGTGCCAGCAGCTCGTTTAGCGGGAGGGACAATGAGCAGTTCTTC. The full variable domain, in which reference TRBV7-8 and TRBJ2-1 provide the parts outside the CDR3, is GAGVSQSPRYKVAKRGQDVALRCDPISGHVSLFWYQQALGQGPEFLTYFQNEAQLDKSGLPSDRFFAERPEGSVSTLKIQRTQQEDSAVYLCASSSFSGRDNEQFFGPGTRLTVL.

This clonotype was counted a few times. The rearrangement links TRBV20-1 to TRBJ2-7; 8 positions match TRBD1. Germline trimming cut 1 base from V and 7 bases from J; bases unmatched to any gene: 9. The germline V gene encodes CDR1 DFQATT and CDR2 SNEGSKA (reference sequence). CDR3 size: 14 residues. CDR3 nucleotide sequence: TGCAGTGCTAGAGGACAAATAAACAGGGGGGAGCAGTACTTC. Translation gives CSARGQINRGEQYF.

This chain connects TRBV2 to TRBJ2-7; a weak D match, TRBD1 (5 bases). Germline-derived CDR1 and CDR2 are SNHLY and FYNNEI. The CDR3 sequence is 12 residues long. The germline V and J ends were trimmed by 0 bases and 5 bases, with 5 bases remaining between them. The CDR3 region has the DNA TGTGCCAGCAGTGAAGCAGGGGACGAGCAGTACTTC. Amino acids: CASSEAGDEQYF.

This CDR3 is CSVAPRGRVYEQYF. As DNA, the CDR3 is TGCAGCGTTGCCCCGAGAGGCCGTGTCTACGAGCAGTACTTC. The chain uses TRBV29-1 and TRBJ2-7, with D uncertain. Trimming shortened V by 4 bases and J by 3 bases, and 16 bases separated the two germline ends. From germline, CDR1 is SQVTM and CDR2 ANQGSEA. The CDR3 loop spans 14 amino acids.

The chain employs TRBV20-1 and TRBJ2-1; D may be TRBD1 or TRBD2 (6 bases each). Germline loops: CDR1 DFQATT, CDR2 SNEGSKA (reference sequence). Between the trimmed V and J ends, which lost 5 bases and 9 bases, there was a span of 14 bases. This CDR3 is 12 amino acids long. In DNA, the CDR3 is TGCAGTGCTGCGCGGTGGGGGGCTGAGCAGTTCTTC. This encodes CSAARWGAEQFF.

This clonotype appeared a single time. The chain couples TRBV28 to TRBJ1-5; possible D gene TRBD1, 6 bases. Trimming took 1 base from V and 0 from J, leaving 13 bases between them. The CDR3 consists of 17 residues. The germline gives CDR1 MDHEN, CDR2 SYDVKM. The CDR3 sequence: CASSLSRGRYSNQPQHF. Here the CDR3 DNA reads TGTGCCAGCAGTTTATCCAGGGGACGTTATAGCAATCAGCCCCAGCATTTT.

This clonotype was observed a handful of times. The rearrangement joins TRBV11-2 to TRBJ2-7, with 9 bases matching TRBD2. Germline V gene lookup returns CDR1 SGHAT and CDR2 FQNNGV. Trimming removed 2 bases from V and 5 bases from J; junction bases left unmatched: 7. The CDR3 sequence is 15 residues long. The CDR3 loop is CASSLNWLAGNEQYF. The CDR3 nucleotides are TGTGCCAGCAGCTTAAATTGGCTAGCGGGAAACGAGCAGTACTTC.

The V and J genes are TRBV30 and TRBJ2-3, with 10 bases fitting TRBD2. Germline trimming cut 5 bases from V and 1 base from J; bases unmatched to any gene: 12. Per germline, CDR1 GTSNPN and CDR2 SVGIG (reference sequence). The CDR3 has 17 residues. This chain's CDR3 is CAWVLAGTSRGTDTQYF. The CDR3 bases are TGTGCCTGGGTACTAGCGGGAACGTCCAGGGGCACAGATACGCAGTATTTT.

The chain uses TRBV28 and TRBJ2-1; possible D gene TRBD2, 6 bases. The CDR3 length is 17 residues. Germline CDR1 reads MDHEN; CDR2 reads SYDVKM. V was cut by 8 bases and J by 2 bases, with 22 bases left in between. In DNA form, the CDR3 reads TGTGCCAGCCGAGTTGGTCTTGGGCGGGGAACCTACAATGAGCAGTTCTTC. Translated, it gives CASRVGLGRGTYNEQFF.

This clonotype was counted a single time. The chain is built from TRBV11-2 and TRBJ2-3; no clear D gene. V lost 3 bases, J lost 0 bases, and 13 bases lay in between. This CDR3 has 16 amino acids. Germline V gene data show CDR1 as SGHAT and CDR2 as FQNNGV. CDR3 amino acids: CASSFGRSISTDTQYF. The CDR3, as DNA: TGTGCCAGCAGCTTCGGACGGTCAATTAGCACAGATACGCAGTATTTT. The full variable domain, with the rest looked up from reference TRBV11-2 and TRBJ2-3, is EAGVAQSPRYKIIEKRQSVAFWCNPISGHATLYWYQQILGQGPKLLIQFQNNGVVDDSQLPKDRFSAERLKGVDSTLKIQPAKLEDSAVYLCASSFGRSISTDTQYFGPGTRLTVL.

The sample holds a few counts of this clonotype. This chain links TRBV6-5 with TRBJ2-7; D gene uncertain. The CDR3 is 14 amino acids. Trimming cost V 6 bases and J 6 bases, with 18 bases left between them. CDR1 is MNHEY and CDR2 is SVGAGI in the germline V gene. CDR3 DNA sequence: TGTGCCAGCAGGGCTAGGCAGAGGTTGTCCGAGCAGTACTTC. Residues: CASRARQRLSEQYF.